This TCR beta chain derives from a study of T cell repertoires in cytomegalovirus infection. Study context: TCR beta signatures that were public indicated CMV infection and matching HLA type. The study's findings and limits: CMV carriers with the relevant HLA were identified by cumulative public TCR beta family frequency. Within the response measured ex vivo, HLA-C-restricted CMV-specific TCR beta clonotypes were dominant.

This clonotype appeared a few times. What it recognizes is unknown. In TCRdb, the reads were re-called with MiXCR into one record per CDR3 protein. The data contain some 300,000 distinct CDR3 sequences, roughly 15% of them singletons. The sample consisted of PBMCs. This receptor was obtained from a human donor in good health (CMV status not recorded). Some clones in this sample may be carry-over from other donors' samples.

Here the CDR3 reads CASSLGEAYKDTQYF. CDR3 in DNA: TGTGCCAGCAGCTTAGGGGAAGCATACAAGGATACGCAGTATTTT. The chain has TRBV7-9 and TRBJ2-3; D not resolved. This CDR3 spans 15 amino acids. CDR1 is SEHNR and CDR2 is FQNEAQ in the germline V gene (reference sequence). The V end lost 1 base, the J end lost 6 bases, and 14 bases lay between the germline ends.